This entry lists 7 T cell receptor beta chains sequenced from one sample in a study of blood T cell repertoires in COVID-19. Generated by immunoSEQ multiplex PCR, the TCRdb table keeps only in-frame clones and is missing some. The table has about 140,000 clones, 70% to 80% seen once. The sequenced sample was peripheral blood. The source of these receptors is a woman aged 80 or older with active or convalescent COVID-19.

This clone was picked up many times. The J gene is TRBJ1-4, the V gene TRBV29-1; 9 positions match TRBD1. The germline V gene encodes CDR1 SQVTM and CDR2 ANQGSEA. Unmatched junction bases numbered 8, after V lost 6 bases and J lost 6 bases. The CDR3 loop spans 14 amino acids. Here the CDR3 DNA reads TGCAGCGTCCAGGACAGGGGAGGAGATGAAAAACTGTTTTTT. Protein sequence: CSVQDRGGDEKLFF.

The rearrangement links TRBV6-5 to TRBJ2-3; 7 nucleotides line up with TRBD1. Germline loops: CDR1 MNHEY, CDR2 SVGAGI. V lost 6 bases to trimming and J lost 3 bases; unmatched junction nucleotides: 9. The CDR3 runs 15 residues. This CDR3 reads CASRLGTAATDTQYF. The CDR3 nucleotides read TGTGCCAGCAGACTAGGGACAGCAGCTACAGATACGCAGTATTTT.

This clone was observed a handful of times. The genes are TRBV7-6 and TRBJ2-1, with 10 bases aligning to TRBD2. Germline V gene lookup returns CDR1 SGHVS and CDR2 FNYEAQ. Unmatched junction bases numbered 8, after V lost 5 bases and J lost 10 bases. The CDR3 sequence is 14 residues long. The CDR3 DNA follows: TGTGCCAGCAGCCCAGGGACTAGCGCAGGGGAGCAGTTCTTC. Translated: CASSPGTSAGEQFF. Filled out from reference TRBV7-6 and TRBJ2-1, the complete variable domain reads GAGVSQSPRYKVTKRGQDVALRCDPISGHVSLYWYRQALGQGPEFLTYFNYEAQQDKSGLPNDRFSAERPEGSISTLTIQRTEQRDSAMYRCASSPGTSAGEQFFGPGTRLTVL.

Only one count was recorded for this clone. The CDR3 is CATSRDSGTATSYEQYF. Written as DNA, the CDR3 is TGTGCCACCAGCAGAGACTCTGGGACAGCGACCTCCTACGAGCAGTACTTC. The chain carries TRBV15 and TRBJ2-7, with TRBD1 matching 7 bases. The CDR3 sequence is 17 residues long. Per the germline V gene, CDR1 is LNHNV and CDR2 is YYDKDF (reference sequence). Trimming at V came to 0 bases and at J to 0 bases, leaving 8 bases not matched to a gene.

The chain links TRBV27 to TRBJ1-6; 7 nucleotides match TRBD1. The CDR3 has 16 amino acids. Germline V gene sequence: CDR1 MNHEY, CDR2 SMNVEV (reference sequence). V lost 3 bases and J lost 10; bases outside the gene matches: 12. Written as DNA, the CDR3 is TGTGCCAGCAGTTTGTCACGACAGGGAATGAGGTCACCCCTCCACTTT. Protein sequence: CASSLSRQGMRSPLHF.

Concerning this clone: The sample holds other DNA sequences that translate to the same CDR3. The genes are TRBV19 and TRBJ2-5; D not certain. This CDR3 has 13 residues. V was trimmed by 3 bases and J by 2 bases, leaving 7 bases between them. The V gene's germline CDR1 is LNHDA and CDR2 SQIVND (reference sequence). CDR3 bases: TGTGCCAGTAGTATCCGCAGACAAGAGACCCAGTACTTC. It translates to CASSIRRQETQYF.

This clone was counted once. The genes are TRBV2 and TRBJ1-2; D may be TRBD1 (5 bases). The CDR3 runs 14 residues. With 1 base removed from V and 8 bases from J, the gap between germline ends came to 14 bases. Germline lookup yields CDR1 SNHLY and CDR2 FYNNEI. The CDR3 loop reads CASSEGQNPRGYTF. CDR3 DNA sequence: TGTGCCAGCAGTGAAGGACAGAACCCGAGGGGCTACACCTTC. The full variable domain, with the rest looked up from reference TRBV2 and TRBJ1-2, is EPEVTQTPSHQVTQMGQEVILRCVPISNHLYFYWYRQILGQKVEFLVSFYNNEISEKSEIFDDQFSVERPDGSNFTLKIRSTKLEDSAMYFCASSEGQNPRGYTFGSGTRLTVV.